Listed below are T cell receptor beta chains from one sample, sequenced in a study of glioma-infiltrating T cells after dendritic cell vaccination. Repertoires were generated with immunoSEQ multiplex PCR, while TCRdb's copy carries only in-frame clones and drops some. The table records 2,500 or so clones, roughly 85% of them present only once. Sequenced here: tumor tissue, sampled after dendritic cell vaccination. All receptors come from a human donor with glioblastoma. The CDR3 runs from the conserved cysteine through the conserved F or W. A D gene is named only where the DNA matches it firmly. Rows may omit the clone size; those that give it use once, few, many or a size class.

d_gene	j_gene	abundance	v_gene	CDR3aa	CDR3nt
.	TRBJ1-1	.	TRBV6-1	CASSEVGGTEAFF	TGTGCCAGCAGTGAGGTCGGAGGCACTGAAGCTTTCTTT
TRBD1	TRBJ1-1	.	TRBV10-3	CAIRQDPGQGVIAFF	TGTGCCATCAGGCAGGACCCGGGACAGGGGGTAATAGCTTTCTTT
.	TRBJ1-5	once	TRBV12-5	CASGLVSGSQPQHF	TGTGCTAGTGGTTTGGTATCAGGAAGTCAGCCCCAGCATTTT
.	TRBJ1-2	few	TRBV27	CASSPREVKGYTF	TGTGCCAGCAGTCCGCGCGAGGTGAAGGGCTACACCTTC
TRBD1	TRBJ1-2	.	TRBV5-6	CASSSAGQGMDGYTF	TGTGCCAGCAGCTCCGCGGGACAGGGGATGGATGGCTACACCTTC
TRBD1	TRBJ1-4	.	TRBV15	CATSTPGQGGRKLFF	TGTGCCACCAGCACCCCCGGACAGGGGGGAAGAAAACTGTTTTTT
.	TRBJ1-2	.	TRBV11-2	CASTPSGIMNYGYTF	TGTGCCAGCACCCCCTCAGGGATTATGAACTATGGCTACACCTTC
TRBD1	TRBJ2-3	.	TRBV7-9	CASSLGQGVGTDTQYF	TGTGCCAGCAGCTTAGGTCAGGGGGTCGGCACAGATACGCAGTATTTT
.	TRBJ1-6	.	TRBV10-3	CAITTGSNSPLHF	TGTGCCATCACTACAGGGTCGAATTCACCCCTCCACTTT
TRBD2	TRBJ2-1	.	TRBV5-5	CASSHGLAQSSGEQFF	TGTGCCAGCAGCCATGGACTAGCTCAATCATCGGGTGAGCAGTTCTTC
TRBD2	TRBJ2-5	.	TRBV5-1	CASSRTSEETQYF	TGCGCCAGCAGCCGGACTAGTGAAGAGACCCAGTACTTC
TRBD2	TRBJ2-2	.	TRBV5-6	CASSLVWRTSGSSAGELFF	TGTGCCAGCAGCTTGGTATGGCGGACTAGCGGGAGTAGTGCCGGGGAGCTGTTTTTT
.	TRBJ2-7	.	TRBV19	CASGHRGGEQYF	TGTGCCAGTGGCCACAGAGGAGGCGAGCAGTACTTC
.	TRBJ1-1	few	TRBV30	CAWSSGLNTEAFF	TGTGCCTGGAGTTCGGGATTGAACACTGAAGCTTTCTTT
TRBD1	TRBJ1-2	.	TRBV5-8	CASSFPGQSYGYTF	TGTGCCAGCAGCTTTCCGGGACAGTCCTATGGCTACACCTTC
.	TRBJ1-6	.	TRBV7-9	CASSFGLNNSPLHF	TGTGCCAGCAGCTTCGGACTTAACAATTCACCCCTCCACTTT
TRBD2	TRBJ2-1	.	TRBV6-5	CASSYSGTSNEQFF	TGTGCCAGCAGTTACTCGGGGACTAGCAATGAGCAGTTCTTC
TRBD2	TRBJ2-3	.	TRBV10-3	CAIKRAGGPADTQYF	TGTGCCATCAAACGAGCGGGGGGCCCGGCAGATACGCAGTATTTT
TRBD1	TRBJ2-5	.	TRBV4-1	CASSGTGETQYF	TGCGCCAGCTCTGGGACAGGAGAGACCCAGTACTTC
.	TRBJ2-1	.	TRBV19	CASSIEQGRSGEQFF	TGTGCCAGTAGTATCGAGCAGGGAAGGTCCGGTGAGCAGTTCTTC
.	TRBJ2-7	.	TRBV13	CASSLGGRTTYEQYF	TGTGCCAGCAGCTTAGGGGGACGGACTACGTACGAGCAGTACTTC
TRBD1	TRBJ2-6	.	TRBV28	CATEDRGLLVSGANVLTF	TGTGCCACCGAAGACAGGGGGCTATTGGTATCTGGGGCCAACGTCCTGACTTTC
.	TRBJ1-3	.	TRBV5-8	CASSPRHSGNTIYF	TGTGCCAGCAGCCCCAGGCACTCAGGAAACACCATATATTTT
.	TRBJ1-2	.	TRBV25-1	CASSDPRGSYYGYTF	TGTGCCAGCAGTGATCCCCGGGGTTCTTACTATGGCTACACCTTC
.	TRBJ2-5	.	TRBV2	CASSGGLAVGQYF	TGTGCCAGCAGTGGGGGGCTAGCGGTTGGCCAGTACTTC
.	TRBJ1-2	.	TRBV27	CASSPAGYGYTF	TGTGCCAGCAGTCCCGCAGGGTATGGCTACACCTTC
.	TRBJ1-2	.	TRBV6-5	CASSYRTNRENYGYTF	TGTGCCAGCAGTTACCGGACAAACAGGGAGAACTATGGCTACACCTTC
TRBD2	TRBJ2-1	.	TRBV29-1	CSGKLAGSYNEQFF	TGCAGCGGGAAACTAGCGGGGTCCTACAATGAGCAGTTCTTC
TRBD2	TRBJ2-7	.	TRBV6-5	CASSYGRGGQDEQYF	TGTGCCAGCAGTTACGGGCGGGGGGGCCAGGACGAGCAGTACTTC
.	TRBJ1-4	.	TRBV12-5	CASGLVQSGNEKLFF	TGTGCTAGTGGTTTGGTACAGTCAGGGAATGAAAAACTGTTTTTT
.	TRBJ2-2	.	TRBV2	CASSEQTNTGELFF	TGTGCCAGCAGTGAACAGACGAACACCGGGGAGCTGTTTTTT
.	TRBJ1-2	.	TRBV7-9	CASSLEGFGYGYTF	TGTGCCAGCAGCTTAGAGGGGTTCGGCTATGGCTACACCTTC
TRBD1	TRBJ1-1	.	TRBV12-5	CASGLVLSGGDAEAFF	TGTGCTAGTGGTTTGGTACTTTCAGGGGGCGATGCTGAAGCTTTCTTT
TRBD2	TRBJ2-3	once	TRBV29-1	CSVGVGLAGLTDTQYF	TGCAGCGTTGGGGTCGGACTAGCGGGCCTCACAGATACGCAGTATTTT
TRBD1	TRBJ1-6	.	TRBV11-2	CASSLERQGNSPLHF	TGTGCCAGCAGCTTAGAGCGACAGGGGAATTCACCCCTCCACTTT
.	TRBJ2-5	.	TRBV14	CASSQELRAETQYF	TGTGCCAGCAGCCAAGAACTCAGGGCGGAGACCCAGTACTTC
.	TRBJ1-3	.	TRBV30	CAWSREVPGNTIYF	TGTGCCTGGAGTAGGGAGGTCCCTGGAAACACCATATATTTT
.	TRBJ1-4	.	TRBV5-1	CASSLTTPRGGGEKLFF	TGCGCCAGCAGCTTGACTACCCCCCGGGGGGGAGGGGAAAAACTGTTTTTT